The 9 T cell receptor beta chains presented below share a single source sample, sequenced in a study of shared clonotypes between healthy human individuals. The data were produced by immunoSEQ multiplex PCR, yet TCRdb's version contains in-frame clones alone and is incomplete. The table has over a million clones, roughly 96% seen once. The material sequenced was naive CD4+ T cells sorted from blood. Subset specified: CD45RA+ positively selected. The receptors were gathered from a man aged 25 to 40 in good health.

V is TRBV2 and J is TRBJ2-1; the D gene could be TRBD1 or TRBD2 (6 bases each). Germline V CDR1 and CDR2: SNHLY, FYNNEI. Trimming pared 0 bases from V and 12 bases from J, leaving 15 bases between. This CDR3 contains 14 residues. The DNA of the CDR3 is TGTGCCAGCAGTGAAGCGCTTCTGGGGGGCCCGCAGTTCTTC. Translated: CASSEALLGGPQFF.

The rearrangement links TRBV6-4 to TRBJ1-2, with D perhaps matching TRBD1 (6 bases). The CDR3 contains 15 residues. Per germline, CDR1 MRHNA and CDR2 SNTAGT. Trimming cost V 4 bases and J 4 bases, with 16 bases left between them. The CDR3 bases are TGTGCCAGCAGTGTGGATACGACAGGCCCCTATGGCTACACCTTC. Its protein product is CASSVDTTGPYGYTF.

The CDR3 DNA sequence: TGTGCCAGCAGCAGAACCGGGACTACCTACTACAATGAGCAGTTCTTC. Amino acid sequence: CASSRTGTTYYNEQFF. V and J are TRBV7-2 and TRBJ2-1; the match to TRBD2 covers 7 bases. J gave up 3 bases and V 5 bases, and 10 bases lay outside the gene matches. Germline CDR1 is SGHTA and CDR2 is FQGNSA. The CDR3 sequence is 16 residues long. Drawing the rest from reference TRBV7-2 and TRBJ2-1, the complete variable domain is GAGVSQSPSNKVTEKGKDVELRCDPISGHTALYWYRQSLGQGLEFLIYFQGNSAPDKSGLPSDRFSAERTGGSVSTLTIQRTQQEDSAVYLCASSRTGTTYYNEQFFGPGTRLTVL.

The chain carries TRBV10-3 and TRBJ2-1, with 11 bases fitting TRBD2. CDR1 is ENHRY and CDR2 is SYGVKD in the germline V gene. V trimming: 10 bases; J trimming: 4 bases; junction bases outside the gene matches: 9. This CDR3 contains 15 residues. CDR3 DNA: TGTGCCAGCTTTAGCGGGAGGGGGTCTTACAATGAGCAGTTCTTC. As protein: CASFSGRGSYNEQFF.

Turning to this clone: Other nucleotide sequences in the sample specify the same CDR3. This rearrangement joins TRBV5-4 to TRBJ2-6, with D unresolved. Trimming removed 0 bases from V and 0 bases from J, with 1 base in between. Per the germline V gene, CDR1 is SGHNT and CDR2 is YYREEE (reference sequence). There are 14 residues in the CDR3. The chain's CDR3 is CASSLGSGANVLTF. The CDR3 DNA follows: TGTGCCAGCAGCTTGGGCTCTGGGGCCAACGTCCTGACTTTC.

With regard to this clone: Other DNA sequences in this sample translate to the same CDR3. V gene TRBV5-1 combines with J gene TRBJ2-7; no reliable D call. Per the germline V gene, CDR1 is SGHRS and CDR2 is YFSETQ. V was pared by 4 bases and J by 2 bases, with 10 bases between. The CDR3 has 13 amino acids. The CDR3: CASSSDSTYEQYF. Here the CDR3 DNA reads TGCGCCAGCAGCAGCGACTCTACCTACGAGCAGTACTTC.

The gene calls are TRBV11-3 and TRBJ2-1, with no clear D. V lost 1 base and J lost 0, with 7 bases in between. The CDR3 consists of 15 residues. The germline V gene has CDR1 SGHNT and CDR2 YENEEA. The CDR3 nucleotides are TGTGCCAGCAGCTTAGGAGGTGGCTCCTACAATGAGCAGTTCTTC. Encoded protein: CASSLGGGSYNEQFF. The full variable domain, with the rest looked up from reference TRBV11-3 and TRBJ2-1, is EAGVVQSPRYKIIEKKQPVAFWCNPISGHNTLYWYLQNLGQGPELLIRYENEEAVDDSQLPKDRFSAERLKGVDSTLKIQPAELGDSAVYLCASSLGGGSYNEQFFGPGTRLTVL.

V is TRBV6-1 and J is TRBJ1-1, with 7 positions matching TRBD1. Germline loops: CDR1 MNHNS, CDR2 SASEGT. The CDR3 has 13 amino acids. After removal of 6 bases from V and 7 bases from J, the junction contained 8 bases not matched to a gene. The CDR3 sequence: CASRTIGQDEAFF. CDR3 sequence (DNA): TGTGCCAGCAGGACCATTGGACAGGATGAAGCTTTCTTT.

This chain links TRBV7-3 with TRBJ2-7; D is ambiguous. Germline V gene data show CDR1 as SGHTA and CDR2 as FQGTGA. With 2 bases removed from V and 1 base from J, the gap between germline ends came to 12 bases. The CDR3 is 15 amino acids. The CDR3 protein is CASSLYASESYEQYF. The CDR3 region has the DNA TGTGCCAGCAGCTTATATGCCTCCGAATCCTACGAGCAGTACTTC.